This T cell receptor delta chain originates from a study of delta chains in infants with herpesvirus infections (dated by TCRdb to the early 2020s). Background for the entire study: To characterize gammadelta T cell responses to primary cytomegalovirus (CMV) infection, researchers prospectively followed a birth cohort of Ugandan infants starting at birth. In infants who were infected with CMV after birth, the study searched for a public fetal Vdelta1/Vgamma8 gammadelta TCR clonotype. gammadelta TCRs were sequenced from PBMC of approximately 17 CMV-infected infants (one congenitally infected) and roughly 8 CMV-uninfected infants with enough sample available. Blood samples from the infants were grouped into approximate ages of 1.5, 4, 8 and 12 months. Previously published Belgian fetal and cord blood gammadelta TCR data were added only for comparison and were not generated in this cohort.

Overall study results and their limits: Public-clonotype frequency among Vdelta1 cells appeared to correlate inversely with age at infection and decayed rapidly, seemingly not persisting beyond around 9 weeks. The public clonotype was detected only at the first time point after infection and was not found in uninfected infants or in infants infected after 120 days. A small sample size and the lack of race- or environment-matched controls were noted by the authors, because CMV is acquired by nearly all Ugandans before adulthood. The public Vdelta1 clonotype was detected in 4 of 18 CMV-infected infants, namely three infected postnatally before 120 days of age and the congenitally infected infant. Presence of the public clonotype at levels below the detection limit might still occur in CMV-uninfected infants.

Library construction relied on RT-PCR. PBMC RNA was reverse transcribed with SuperScript II using gamma-chain- and delta-chain-specific primers to generate TCR cDNA. Purification of cDNA was performed with AMPure XP beads, after which the cDNA was amplified and indexed with Illumina adapters by means of the Nextera XT Index Kit. An Illumina MiSeq with a V2 300-cycle kit was used to sequence the gammadelta TCR libraries. The paper's data handling went like this. Using MiXCR v2.1.12, CDR3 sequences were assembled, and reads were mapped onto D, J and V genes obtained from GenBank. VDJtools v1.2.1 was used to analyze the repertoires of the CDR3 clonotypes. Via CATT, TCRdb reprocessed the public reads, and rows with identical DNA were then joined. TCRdb's processing, not the authors' own work, is the source of the V and J calls. The sample table lists approximately 790 delta-chain clones, roughly 16% of them with a count of one. In total, the top ten clones hold 9.5% to 10% of the sample.

This clone is termed medium-sized (0.01 to 0.1%). Its cognate antigen has yet to be identified. One base away there is no much larger clone; base qualities are not given. In Kampala, Uganda, pregnant women receiving prenatal care were recruited and their infants were enrolled, and documentation of maternal HIV status was required. Families received weekly visits, and collection of infant clinical information, oral swabs and peripheral blood began at 6 weeks of age and continued every 4 months after that. Blood was drawn into heparin tubes, and PBMC were isolated via Ficoll-Paque density gradient centrifugation and then cryopreserved. After removal of 6 bases from V and 5 bases from J, the junction retains 19 bases not matched to a gene. CDR1 TSWWSYY and CDR2 QGS were looked up in the germline V gene. From its cysteine to its phenylalanine, the CDR3 spans 18 amino acids. CDR3 DNA is the only sequence kept; it has 54 bases, read in frame from the first base.

Here the sequenced sample was peripheral blood, taken at time point 1 of longitudinal follow-up. The clonotype comes from a human donor who was a Ugandan infant, either HIV-exposed or HIV-unexposed (not recorded which). The sequence joins TRDV1 to TRDJ1; 9 bases in the middle match TRDD3. CDR3 sequence: CALGFVPTVGDIKDKLIF. The DNA is as follows: TGTGCTCTTGGTTTTGTTCCTACGGTGGGGGATATTAAGGATAAACTCATCTTT.